These T cell receptor beta chains were read from a single sample in a study of spatial heterogeneity in lung cancer. In TCRdb, the 5' RACE reads were re-called with MiXCR into one record per CDR3 protein. The profile shows roughly 25,000 distinct CDR3 sequences, 4.7% of them singletons. Material: PBMCs, obtained at surgery. These receptors were obtained from a male donor with early-stage non-small cell lung cancer. Each CDR3 is given with its conserved first and last residue. The D gene is left open where the match is weak. The size of a clone is reported for some rows only, either as once, few or many, or as a class for expanded clones.

d_call: TRBD2; j_call: TRBJ2-1; v_call: TRBV5-6; clone_size: many; cdr3_aa: CASSSGPSGSLNEQFF; cdr3_nt: TGTGCCAGCAGCTCAGGGCCTAGCGGGAGCCTCAATGAGCAGTTCTTC
d_call: TRBD1; j_call: TRBJ2-7; v_call: TRBV3-1; clone_size: .; cdr3_aa: CASSQTTGWRHEQYF; cdr3_nt: TGTGCCAGCAGCCAAACGACAGGGTGGCGCCACGAGCAGTACTTC
d_call: .; j_call: TRBJ1-1; v_call: TRBV18; clone_size: many; cdr3_aa: CASSLTLEIRTEAFF; cdr3_nt: TGTGCCAGCTCACTGACTTTGGAGATTCGGACTGAAGCTTTCTTT
d_call: .; j_call: TRBJ1-1; v_call: TRBV21-1; clone_size: many; cdr3_aa: CASSPLAPF; cdr3_nt: TGTGCCAGCAGCCCCCTGGCTCCCTTT
d_call: TRBD1; j_call: TRBJ2-4; v_call: TRBV7-8; clone_size: few; cdr3_aa: CASSLGLGTGLNIQYF; cdr3_nt: TGTGCCAGCAGCTTAGGGCTAGGGACAGGGCTGAACATTCAGTACTTC
d_call: TRBD2; j_call: TRBJ2-7; v_call: TRBV5-6; clone_size: many; cdr3_aa: CASSHIISGPYEQYF; cdr3_nt: TGTGCCAGCAGCCACATCATTAGCGGGCCCTACGAGCAGTACTTC
d_call: TRBD1; j_call: TRBJ1-1; v_call: TRBV7-2; clone_size: many; cdr3_aa: CARSRGGDNTEAFF; cdr3_nt: TGTGCCAGGAGCAGGGGGGGCGATAACACTGAAGCTTTCTTT
d_call: .; j_call: TRBJ2-3; v_call: TRBV10-1; clone_size: many; cdr3_aa: CAIGGAGPTDTQYF; cdr3_nt: TGCGCCATCGGTGGAGCCGGGCCCACAGATACGCAGTATTTT
d_call: TRBD1; j_call: TRBJ2-7; v_call: TRBV12-3/TRBV12-4; clone_size: many; cdr3_aa: CASSPTIGTGTPYEQYF; cdr3_nt: TGTGCCAGCAGTCCAACTATAGGGACAGGAACTCCCTACGAGCAGTACTTC
d_call: TRBD1; j_call: TRBJ2-2; v_call: TRBV29-1; clone_size: many; cdr3_aa: CSVDPGQGVTGELFF; cdr3_nt: TGCAGCGTTGACCCGGGACAGGGGGTGACCGGGGAGCTGTTTTTT
d_call: .; j_call: TRBJ2-1; v_call: TRBV6-5; clone_size: .; cdr3_aa: CASSSPVAEQFF; cdr3_nt: TGTGCCAGCAGTTCACCAGTGGCTGAGCAGTTCTTC
d_call: TRBD1; j_call: TRBJ1-4; v_call: TRBV5-1; clone_size: many; cdr3_aa: CASSLGVNGQGNEKLFF; cdr3_nt: TGCGCCAGCAGCTTGGGGGTTAACGGACAGGGGAATGAAAAACTGTTTTTT
d_call: .; j_call: TRBJ2-7; v_call: TRBV5-1; clone_size: many; cdr3_aa: CASSLGYKDSYEQYF; cdr3_nt: TGCGCCAGCAGCTTGGGTTATAAGGATTCCTACGAGCAGTACTTC
d_call: .; j_call: TRBJ1-2; v_call: TRBV7-9; clone_size: many; cdr3_aa: CASSRTTELSYGYTF; cdr3_nt: TGTGCCAGCAGCCGTACGACAGAATTGTCCTATGGCTACACCTTC
d_call: .; j_call: TRBJ2-7; v_call: TRBV30; clone_size: many; cdr3_aa: CAWSAPGTPSDEQYF; cdr3_nt: TGTGCCTGGAGTGCCCCGGGGACACCCTCGGACGAGCAGTACTTC
d_call: .; j_call: TRBJ2-7; v_call: TRBV24-1; clone_size: many; cdr3_aa: CATSGGSYEQYF; cdr3_nt: TGTGCCACCAGTGGGGGCTCCTACGAGCAGTACTTC
d_call: TRBD2; j_call: TRBJ2-2; v_call: TRBV2; clone_size: many; cdr3_aa: CARGLAGGPTGELFF; cdr3_nt: TGTGCCAGAGGACTAGCGGGGGGTCCCACCGGGGAGCTGTTTTTT
d_call: .; j_call: TRBJ2-7; v_call: TRBV27; clone_size: many; cdr3_aa: CASSPGSEQYF; cdr3_nt: TGTGCCAGCAGCCCAGGTTCCGAGCAGTACTTC
d_call: .; j_call: TRBJ2-2; v_call: TRBV6-5; clone_size: few; cdr3_aa: CASSPDGPRTGELFF; cdr3_nt: TGTGCCAGCAGCCCCGATGGGCCAAGAACCGGGGAGCTGTTTTTT
d_call: TRBD2; j_call: TRBJ2-1; v_call: TRBV29-1; clone_size: medium-sized; cdr3_aa: CSVQVGRASDEQFF; cdr3_nt: TGCAGCGTCCAGGTTGGGAGGGCCTCGGATGAGCAGTTCTTC
d_call: .; j_call: TRBJ1-1; v_call: TRBV7-2; clone_size: many; cdr3_aa: CASSPNSSPNTEAFF; cdr3_nt: TGTGCCAGCAGCCCCAACTCCTCTCCGAACACTGAAGCTTTCTTT
d_call: .; j_call: TRBJ2-5; v_call: TRBV9; clone_size: medium-sized; cdr3_aa: CASSERRGGPVGETQYF; cdr3_nt: TGTGCCAGCAGCGAGAGGAGGGGCGGCCCGGTGGGGGAGACCCAGTACTTC
d_call: TRBD1; j_call: TRBJ1-1; v_call: TRBV5-1; clone_size: many; cdr3_aa: CASRTGTGVPYTEAFF; cdr3_nt: TGCGCCAGCAGGACCGGGACAGGGGTCCCCTACACTGAAGCTTTCTTT
d_call: .; j_call: TRBJ2-7; v_call: TRBV7-2; clone_size: many; cdr3_aa: CASSSHYEQYF; cdr3_nt: TGTGCCAGCAGCTCACACTACGAGCAGTACTTC
d_call: TRBD2; j_call: TRBJ2-3; v_call: TRBV12-3/TRBV12-4; clone_size: many; cdr3_aa: CASRRGSATDTQYF; cdr3_nt: TGTGCCAGCAGGCGCGGGAGTGCGACAGATACGCAGTATTTT
d_call: .; j_call: TRBJ2-4; v_call: TRBV28; clone_size: many; cdr3_aa: CASSTSSTTHKNIQYF; cdr3_nt: TGTGCCAGCAGTACCTCCTCCACTACCCACAAAAACATTCAGTACTTC
d_call: TRBD2; j_call: TRBJ2-1; v_call: TRBV5-1; clone_size: medium-sized; cdr3_aa: CASSLMLGGRNHEQFF; cdr3_nt: TGCGCCAGCAGCTTGATGTTAGGCGGGAGAAACCATGAGCAGTTCTTC